The rows below give T cell receptor beta chains drawn from one sample of a study of cytomegalovirus exposure and HLA in healthy donors. The table came from immunoSEQ multiplex PCR; TCRdb's copy has only in-frame clones and leaves some out. The table shows some 120,000 clones, with roughly 69% occurring only once. The sample was PBMCs. These receptors originate from a woman aged 35 to 49 in good health and CMV-seropositive. Both conserved end residues are part of each CDR3. Each record gives: V gene, J gene, clone size, D gene, CDR3 protein, CDR3 DNA. D genes are given only for firm matches. Size is omitted from some rows. Given values are once, few, many or a class for expanded clones.

TRBV9	TRBJ1-1	-	TRBD1	CASSVDPDRGLGDTEAFF	TGTGCCAGCAGCGTAGACCCGGACAGGGGGCTAGGTGACACTGAAGCTTTCTTT
TRBV29-1	TRBJ1-2	-	TRBD1	CSVGDSNYGYTF	TGCAGCGTTGGGGACAGCAACTATGGCTACACCTTC
TRBV30	TRBJ2-5	once	TRBD2	CAWSVGLAGEETQYF	TGTGCCTGGAGTGTAGGGCTAGCGGGAGAAGAGACCCAGTACTTC
TRBV4-1	TRBJ1-1	-	-	CASSQDMWASPNTEAFF	TGCGCCAGCAGCCAAGATATGTGGGCCAGCCCGAACACTGAAGCTTTCTTT
TRBV4-2	TRBJ2-2	few	TRBD2	CASSPSSGSNTGELFF	TGTGCCAGCAGCCCTTCTAGCGGGAGTAACACCGGGGAGCTGTTTTTT
TRBV2	TRBJ2-3	-	-	CASSAQGRTDTQYF	TGTGCCAGCAGTGCCCAGGGGCGGACAGATACGCAGTATTTT
TRBV28	TRBJ1-2	-	-	CASSRGQWGSYGYTF	TGTGCCAGCAGCCGTGGACAGTGGGGTAGCTATGGCTACACCTTC
TRBV7-9	TRBJ2-7	-	-	CASSLAGVGYEQYF	TGTGCCAGCAGCTTAGCAGGGGTGGGCTACGAGCAGTACTTC
TRBV10-3	TRBJ1-1	-	-	CAIRDIGTEAFF	TGTGCCATCAGGGACATAGGGACTGAAGCTTTCTTT
TRBV7-8	TRBJ2-3	-	TRBD1	CASSPLGQGARADTQYF	TGTGCCAGCAGCCCACTCGGACAGGGGGCGCGGGCAGATACGCAGTATTTT
TRBV12-5	TRBJ2-1	-	-	CASEGASAEQFF	TGTGCTAGTGAGGGGGCTAGCGCTGAGCAGTTCTTC
TRBV7-6	TRBJ2-3	-	TRBD2	CASSLGLAGGTDTQYF	TGTGCCAGCAGCTTAGGGCTAGCGGGAGGCACAGATACGCAGTATTTT
TRBV11-2	TRBJ2-5	-	TRBD2	CASSLDPSGRARETQYF	TGTGCCAGCAGCTTAGACCCTAGCGGGAGGGCCAGGGAGACCCAGTACTTC
TRBV7-8	TRBJ1-1	-	-	CASSLDPAGGEGTEAFF	TGTGCCAGCAGCTTAGACCCCGCCGGGGGAGAAGGCACTGAAGCTTTCTTT
TRBV30	TRBJ1-5	few	-	CAWSSGRGDQPQHF	TGTGCCTGGAGTAGTGGGAGGGGGGATCAGCCCCAGCATTTT
TRBV28	TRBJ1-2	-	-	CASSLGRNYGYTF	TGTGCCAGCAGTTTAGGCAGGAACTATGGCTACACCTTC
TRBV19	TRBJ2-1	-	-	CASNERPSSYNEQFF	TGTGCCAGTAACGAACGCCCGAGCTCCTACAATGAGCAGTTCTTC
TRBV7-9	TRBJ2-7	-	-	CASSLAFQGSYEQYF	TGTGCCAGCAGCTTAGCTTTTCAGGGGAGCTACGAGCAGTACTTC
TRBV19	TRBJ2-5	-	-	CASSIRGYQETQYF	TGTGCCAGTAGTATAAGAGGGTACCAAGAGACCCAGTACTTC
TRBV2	TRBJ2-3	few	TRBD1	CASSGRDRPLSTDTQYF	TGTGCCAGCAGTGGTAGGGACAGGCCTCTTAGCACAGATACGCAGTATTTT
TRBV7-9	TRBJ2-7	-	TRBD2	CSSSLARGLADYEQYF	TGTTCCAGCAGCTTAGCGCGTGGACTAGCGGATTACGAGCAGTACTTC
TRBV5-4	TRBJ1-2	-	TRBD1	CASSWSTGVDYGYTF	TGTGCCAGCAGCTGGAGTACAGGGGTCGACTATGGCTACACCTTC
TRBV29-1	TRBJ2-7	few	TRBD2	CSVGTRHSYEQYF	TGCAGCGTTGGGACTAGACACTCCTACGAGCAGTACTTC
TRBV2	TRBJ1-1	-	-	CASSTDGGNTEAFF	TGTGCCAGTAGTACTGACGGGGGGAACACTGAAGCTTTCTTT
TRBV6-6	TRBJ2-3	-	TRBD2	CASSQPGLRTDTQYF	TGTGCCAGCAGTCAACCGGGACTACGGACAGATACGCAGTATTTT
TRBV7-9	TRBJ2-2	-	-	CASSLATPGTGELFF	TGTGCCAGCAGCTTAGCGACCCCGGGCACCGGGGAGCTGTTTTTT
TRBV6-6	TRBJ2-2	-	-	CAGVGGKTGELFF	TGTGCCGGGGTAGGGGGAAAGACCGGGGAGCTGTTTTTT
TRBV4-2	TRBJ2-7	-	TRBD2	CASSLAGGLYEQYF	TGTGCCAGCAGCCTAGCGGGAGGGCTTTACGAGCAGTACTTC
TRBV25-1	TRBJ2-1	-	TRBD2	CASSELAGGTTYNEQFF	TGTGCCAGCAGTGAACTAGCGGGAGGCACCACCTACAATGAGCAGTTCTTC
TRBV30	TRBJ1-1	-	TRBD1	CAWDRVNTEAFF	TGTGCCTGGGACAGGGTTAACACTGAAGCTTTCTTT
TRBV7-9	TRBJ2-5	-	TRBD2	CASSHIPGLAGVLGTQYF	TGTGCCAGCAGCCATATACCGGGACTAGCGGGAGTACTGGGGACCCAGTACTTC
TRBV9	TRBJ2-7	-	TRBD1	CASSGTGATSSYEQYF	TGTGCCAGCAGCGGGACAGGGGCCACTAGCTCCTACGAGCAGTACTTC
TRBV7-3	TRBJ2-3	-	-	CASSLLGSADTQYF	TGTGCCAGCAGCTTACTCGGGAGCGCAGATACGCAGTATTTT
TRBV5-6	TRBJ2-7	few	-	CASSLWGVKSYEQYF	TGTGCCAGCAGCCTATGGGGGGTAAAATCCTACGAGCAGTACTTC
TRBV6-5	TRBJ2-2	-	TRBD1	CASSYTAGDSTGELFF	TGTGCCAGCAGTTACACCGCAGGGGACAGTACCGGGGAGCTGTTTTTT
TRBV7-2	TRBJ2-1	-	TRBD2	CASSSTIAGDPYNEQFF	TGTGCCAGCAGCTCCACCATAGCGGGGGACCCCTACAATGAGCAGTTCTTC
TRBV7-9	TRBJ2-7	-	TRBD2	CASHTGSGSSPSYEQYF	TGTGCCAGCCATACGGGGAGCGGGAGTTCCCCTTCCTACGAGCAGTACTTC
TRBV28	TRBJ2-1	-	TRBD2	CASSPSGRAYNEQFF	TGTGCCAGCAGTCCGAGCGGGAGGGCCTACAATGAGCAGTTCTTC
TRBV2	TRBJ2-3	-	-	CASSLSRGTDTQYF	TGTGCCAGCAGCCTAAGTAGGGGGACAGATACGCAGTATTTT
TRBV19	TRBJ1-2	-	TRBD1	CASSPGQGYGYTF	TGTGCCAGTAGCCCGGGACAGGGTTATGGCTACACCTTC
TRBV7-3	TRBJ2-5	few	-	CASSYRRGETQYF	TGTGCCAGCAGCTACCGACGGGGGGAGACCCAGTACTTC
TRBV5-4	TRBJ2-4	few	-	CASTDGGSKYF	TGTGCCAGCACCGACGGCGGCTCGAAGTACTTC
TRBV29-1	TRBJ2-7	few	TRBD1	CSVDDRGTGGSYEQYF	TGCAGCGTTGATGACCGCGGGACAGGGGGCTCCTACGAGCAGTACTTC
TRBV10-3	TRBJ2-7	few	TRBD2	CATSSGEHYEQYF	TGTGCCACCTCGAGCGGGGAACACTACGAGCAGTACTTC
TRBV7-2	TRBJ1-2	-	-	CASSLERTVYGYTF	TGTGCCAGCAGCTTAGAACGGACAGTCTATGGCTACACCTTC
TRBV5-6	TRBJ2-3	-	-	CASSLPSPLSRGNTDTQYF	TGTGCCAGCAGCTTGCCCTCTCCCCTCTCGCGGGGAAACACAGATACGCAGTATTTT
TRBV27	TRBJ1-4	few	-	CASSPDTTYNEKLFF	TGTGCCAGCAGTCCCGACACCACCTATAATGAAAAACTGTTTTTT
TRBV6-5	TRBJ1-6	once	TRBD1	CASKIGQGYNSPLHF	TGTGCCAGCAAAATCGGACAGGGCTATAATTCACCCCTCCACTTT
TRBV5-6	TRBJ2-2	-	TRBD2	CASSFLGLAGNTGELFF	TGTGCCAGCAGCTTTCTCGGACTAGCGGGAAACACCGGGGAGCTGTTTTTT
TRBV15	TRBJ1-2	-	-	CATSRTTGTNGYTF	TGTGCCACCAGCAGAACCACAGGGACCAATGGCTACACCTTC
TRBV12-5	TRBJ1-1	-	-	CASGLPTTRAFF	TGTGCTAGTGGTTTACCGACTACCAGAGCTTTCTTT
TRBV19	TRBJ1-6	-	TRBD1	CASSTGTGGSPLHF	TGTGCCAGTAGTACCGGGACAGGTGGATCACCCCTCCACTTT
TRBV18	TRBJ1-2	-	-	CASSPRGRGHERTNYGYTF	TGTGCCAGCTCACCAAGGGGGAGGGGACACGAGCGGACTAACTATGGCTACACCTTC
TRBV19	TRBJ2-5	once	TRBD1	CASSTTGGHETQYF	TGTGCCAGTAGTACGACAGGGGGGCACGAGACCCAGTACTTC
TRBV7-7	TRBJ2-1	-	-	CASSLTDSSPYNEQFF	TGTGCCAGCAGCCTCACGGACTCTTCCCCCTACAATGAGCAGTTCTTC